A selection of T cell receptor beta chains follows, all from one sample in a study of OX40 agonist ivuxolimab in advanced cancers. Profiling relied on immunoSEQ multiplex PCR, and the TCRdb table lists in-frame clones only, not all of them. The data show 60,000 to 65,000 clones, with roughly 81% seen just once and about 3% held by the top ten. This specimen was CD4+ or CD8+ T cells sorted from blood, taken in a trial of the OX40 agonist ivuxolimab. These receptors originate from an adult with an advanced solid tumor such as melanoma, head and neck, liver or kidney cancer. The CDR3 runs from the conserved cysteine through the conserved F or W. The D gene is left open where the match is weak. Only some rows state a clone size, as once, few, many or a class for expanded clones.

d_call: NA; v_call: TRBV27; clone_size: NA; j_call: TRBJ2-5; cdr3_aa: CASSPNQETQYF; cdr3_nt: TGTGCCAGCAGTCCCAACCAAGAGACCCAGTACTTC
d_call: TRBD1; v_call: TRBV7-2; clone_size: few; j_call: TRBJ1-1; cdr3_aa: CASSMGQERATEAFF; cdr3_nt: TGTGCCAGCAGCATGGGACAGGAGAGGGCCACTGAAGCTTTCTTT
d_call: NA; v_call: TRBV7-2; clone_size: NA; j_call: TRBJ1-3; cdr3_aa: CAIVTSGNTIYF; cdr3_nt: TGTGCCATCGTGACGAGTGGAAACACCATATATTTT
d_call: NA; v_call: TRBV28; clone_size: NA; j_call: TRBJ1-4; cdr3_aa: CASVAPRRSNEKLFF; cdr3_nt: TGTGCCAGCGTAGCCCCGAGGCGGTCGAATGAAAAACTGTTTTTT
d_call: TRBD2; v_call: TRBV28; clone_size: NA; j_call: TRBJ2-1; cdr3_aa: CASNPGGMGIEQFF; cdr3_nt: TGTGCCAGCAACCCCGGGGGGATGGGGATTGAGCAGTTCTTC
d_call: NA; v_call: TRBV6-6; clone_size: NA; j_call: TRBJ1-1; cdr3_aa: CASSQTGTMNTEAFF; cdr3_nt: TGTGCCAGCAGCCAGACCGGGACCATGAACACTGAAGCTTTCTTT
d_call: TRBD2; v_call: TRBV6-5; clone_size: NA; j_call: TRBJ2-1; cdr3_aa: CASRLAGTYNEQFF; cdr3_nt: TGTGCCAGCAGACTAGCGGGAACCTACAATGAGCAGTTCTTC
d_call: TRBD1; v_call: TRBV10-1; clone_size: NA; j_call: TRBJ2-7; cdr3_aa: CATLKGQGANSSYEQYF; cdr3_nt: TGCGCCACCTTGAAGGGACAGGGGGCCAATAGCTCCTACGAGCAGTACTTC
d_call: NA; v_call: TRBV7-3; clone_size: NA; j_call: TRBJ2-7; cdr3_aa: CASSAQGQGEQYF; cdr3_nt: TGTGCCAGCAGCGCCCAAGGGCAGGGAGAGCAGTACTTC
d_call: NA; v_call: TRBV4-1; clone_size: NA; j_call: TRBJ1-5; cdr3_aa: CASSQVGKGQPQHF; cdr3_nt: TGCGCCAGCAGCCAAGTAGGGAAGGGTCAGCCCCAGCATTTT
d_call: NA; v_call: TRBV2; clone_size: NA; j_call: TRBJ1-3; cdr3_aa: CASRVDGNTIYF; cdr3_nt: TGTGCCAGCAGGGTGGATGGAAACACCATATATTTT
d_call: TRBD1; v_call: TRBV27; clone_size: NA; j_call: TRBJ2-7; cdr3_aa: CASSLYPNRPGQGYEQYF; cdr3_nt: TGTGCCAGCAGTTTGTATCCAAACCGTCCGGGACAGGGGTACGAGCAGTACTTC
d_call: NA; v_call: TRBV5-1; clone_size: NA; j_call: TRBJ1-3; cdr3_aa: CASSLTGYGDSGNTIYF; cdr3_nt: TGCGCCAGCAGCTTGACAGGATATGGGGACTCTGGAAACACCATATATTTT
d_call: NA; v_call: TRBV19; clone_size: NA; j_call: TRBJ2-3; cdr3_aa: CATGARPSTDTQYF; cdr3_nt: TGTGCCACGGGGGCTAGACCTAGCACAGATACGCAGTATTTT
d_call: TRBD2; v_call: TRBV2; clone_size: NA; j_call: TRBJ2-1; cdr3_aa: CASSTSGGRSSYNEQFF; cdr3_nt: TGTGCCAGCAGCACCTCCGGCGGGAGGAGCTCCTACAATGAGCAGTTCTTC
d_call: TRBD1; v_call: TRBV30; clone_size: NA; j_call: TRBJ1-2; cdr3_aa: CAARRDRPYGYTF; cdr3_nt: TGTGCCGCAAGACGGGACAGACCATATGGCTACACCTTC
d_call: TRBD1; v_call: TRBV7-2; clone_size: NA; j_call: TRBJ1-1; cdr3_aa: CASSLAGTGNTEAFF; cdr3_nt: TGTGCCAGCAGCTTAGCCGGGACAGGGAACACTGAAGCTTTCTTT
d_call: TRBD1; v_call: TRBV7-2; clone_size: NA; j_call: TRBJ2-3; cdr3_aa: CASSLFQGGTDTQYF; cdr3_nt: TGTGCCAGCAGCTTATTTCAGGGGGGCACAGATACGCAGTATTTT
d_call: NA; v_call: TRBV2; clone_size: NA; j_call: TRBJ1-5; cdr3_aa: CASSELLDSNQPQHF; cdr3_nt: TGTGCCAGCAGTGAACTTTTAGACAGCAATCAGCCCCAGCATTTT
d_call: TRBD2; v_call: TRBV6-5; clone_size: NA; j_call: TRBJ2-5; cdr3_aa: CASSYRTSGETQYF; cdr3_nt: TGTGCCAGCAGTTATAGAACTAGCGGAGAGACCCAGTACTTC
d_call: NA; v_call: TRBV27; clone_size: NA; j_call: TRBJ1-1; cdr3_aa: CASSSPGEGFRNTEAFF; cdr3_nt: TGTGCCAGCAGTTCACCGGGAGAGGGGTTTAGAAACACTGAAGCTTTCTTT
d_call: TRBD1; v_call: TRBV30; clone_size: once; j_call: TRBJ1-2; cdr3_aa: CACSGGRDYGYTF; cdr3_nt: TGTGCCTGTTCAGGGGGGCGCGACTATGGCTACACCTTC